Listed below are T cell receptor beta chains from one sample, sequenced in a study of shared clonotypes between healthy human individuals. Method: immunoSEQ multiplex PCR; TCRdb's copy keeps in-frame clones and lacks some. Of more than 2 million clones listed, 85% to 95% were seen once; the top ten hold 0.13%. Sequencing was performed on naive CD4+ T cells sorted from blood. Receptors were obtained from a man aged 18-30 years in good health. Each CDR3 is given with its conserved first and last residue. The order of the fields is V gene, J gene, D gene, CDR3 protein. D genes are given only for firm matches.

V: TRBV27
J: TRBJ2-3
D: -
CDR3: CASSLLVHTDTQYF

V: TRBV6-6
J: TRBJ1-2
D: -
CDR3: CASSYRERNGYTF

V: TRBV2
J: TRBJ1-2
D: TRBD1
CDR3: CASSLRDRGLNYGYTF

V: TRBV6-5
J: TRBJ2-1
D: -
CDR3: CASSLDRGEQFF

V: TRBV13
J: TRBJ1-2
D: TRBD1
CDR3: CASRLTGINYGYTF

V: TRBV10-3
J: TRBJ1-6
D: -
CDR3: CAISESGPRNSPLHF

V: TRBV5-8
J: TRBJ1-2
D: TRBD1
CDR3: CASSGRGQLANYGYTF

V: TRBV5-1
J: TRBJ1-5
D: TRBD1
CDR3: CASSWTGGENQPQHF

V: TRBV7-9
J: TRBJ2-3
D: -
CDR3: CASSLTMSTDTQYF

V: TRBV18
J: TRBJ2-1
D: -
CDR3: CASSKIARGRGNEQFF

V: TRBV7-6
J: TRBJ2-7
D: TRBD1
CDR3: CASGQQGAGEQYF

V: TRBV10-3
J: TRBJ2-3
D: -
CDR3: CAISESPFGDTQYF

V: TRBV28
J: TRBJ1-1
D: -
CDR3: CASSPHNRAATEAFF

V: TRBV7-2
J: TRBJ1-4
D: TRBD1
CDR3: CASSTRGQGAGKLFF

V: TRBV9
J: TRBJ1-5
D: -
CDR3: CASSFQGAGGNQPQHF

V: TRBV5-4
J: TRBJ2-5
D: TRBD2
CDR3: CASSPGLAGGQETQYF

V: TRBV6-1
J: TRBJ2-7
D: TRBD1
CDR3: CASSVTGPSSYEQYF

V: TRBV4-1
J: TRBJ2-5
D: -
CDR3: CASSQDGVRKETQYF

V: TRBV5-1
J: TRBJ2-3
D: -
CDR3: CASSLAGGVVRDTQYF

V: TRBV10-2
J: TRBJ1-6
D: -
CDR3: CASSEGTGMFSYNSPLHF

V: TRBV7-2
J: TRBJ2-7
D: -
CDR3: CASSSQVEQYF

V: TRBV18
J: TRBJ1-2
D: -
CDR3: CASSPSADSNYGYTF

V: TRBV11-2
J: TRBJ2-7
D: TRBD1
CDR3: CASSTGTGGWYEQYF

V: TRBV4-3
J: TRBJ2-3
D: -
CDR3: CASSQEGWGVVGTDTQYF

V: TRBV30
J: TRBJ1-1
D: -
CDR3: CAWTYRANTEAFF

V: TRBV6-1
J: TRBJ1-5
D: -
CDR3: CASIGLAYSNQPQHF

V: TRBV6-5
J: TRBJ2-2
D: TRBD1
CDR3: CASSRQGNTGELFF

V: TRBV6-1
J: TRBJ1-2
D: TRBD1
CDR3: CASRTGTGGNGYTF

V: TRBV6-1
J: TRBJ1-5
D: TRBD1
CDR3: CASRETGSGNQPQHF

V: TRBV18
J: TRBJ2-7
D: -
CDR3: CASSSLSYEQYF

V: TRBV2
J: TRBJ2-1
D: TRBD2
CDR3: CASRGLANEQFF

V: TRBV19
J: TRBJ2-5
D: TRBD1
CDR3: CASTETGTERETQYF

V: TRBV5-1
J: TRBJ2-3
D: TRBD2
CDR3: CASTSGGAPDTQYF

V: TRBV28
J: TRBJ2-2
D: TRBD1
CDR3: CASSFTRGPLRGELFF

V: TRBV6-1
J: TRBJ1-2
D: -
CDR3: CASSEALTGVYGYTF

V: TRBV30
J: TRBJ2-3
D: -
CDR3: CAWGDRGADTQYF

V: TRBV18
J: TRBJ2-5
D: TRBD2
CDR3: CASSRLISGGASETQYF

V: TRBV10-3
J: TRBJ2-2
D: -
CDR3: CAISEGNTGELFF

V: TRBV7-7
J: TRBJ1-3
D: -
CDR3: CASSLSANSGNTIYF

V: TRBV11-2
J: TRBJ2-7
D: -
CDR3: CASTSRRGPTGSYEQYF

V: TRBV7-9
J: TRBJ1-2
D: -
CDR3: CASSLVGDLYGYTF

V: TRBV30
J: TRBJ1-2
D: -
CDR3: CASRGTPLGGYTF

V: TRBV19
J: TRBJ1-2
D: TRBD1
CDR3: CAANRGQGYGYTF

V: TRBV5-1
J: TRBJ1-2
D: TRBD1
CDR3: CASSGGTGRYGYTF

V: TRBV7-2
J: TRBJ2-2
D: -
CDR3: CASSLALGGGEVGELFF

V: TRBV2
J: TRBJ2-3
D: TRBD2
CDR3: CASSRTSGVVQTDTQYF

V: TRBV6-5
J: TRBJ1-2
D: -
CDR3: CASSPRGHYGYTF

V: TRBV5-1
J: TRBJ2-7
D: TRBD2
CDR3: CASSSSGNPYEQYF

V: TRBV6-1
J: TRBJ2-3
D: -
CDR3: CASRQKTSTDTQYF

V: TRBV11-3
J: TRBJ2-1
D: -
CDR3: CASRGRGDYNEQFF

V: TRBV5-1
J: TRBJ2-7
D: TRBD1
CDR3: CASSLEGQGAYEQYF

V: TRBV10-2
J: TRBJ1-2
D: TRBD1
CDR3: CASTPGQGAGGYTF

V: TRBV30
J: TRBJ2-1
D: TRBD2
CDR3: CAWSSGRSYNEQFF